The text below deals with one T cell receptor beta chain. Its antigen remains unidentified. Trimming cost V 2 bases and J 4 bases, with 15 bases left between them. Germline-derived CDR1 and CDR2 are SGHRS and YFSETQ. The CDR3 has 16 residues. Prior to thyroid surgery, none of the patients had received any treatment. The data were obtained in a study of metastatic and nonmetastatic thyroid tumors. TCRdb re-clonotyped the PCR reads via MiXCR. The profile shows several thousand clones, less than 45% of them singletons. The study, taken as a whole, reports: TCR beta diversity was reportedly significantly higher in malignant thyroid tumors than benign nodules, in blood and tumor.

The sequence was collected from a male donor with papillary thyroid cancer or a benign thyroid nodule (not recorded which). Some clones in this sample may be carry-over from other donors' samples. Sequencing used adjacent normal tissue. The chain uses TRBV5-1 and TRBJ2-2; D call uncertain. The CDR3 region has the DNA TGCGCCAGCAGCTTTGGCCATCGTGATCTCACCGGGGAGCTGTTTTTT. As protein: CASSFGHRDLTGELFF.